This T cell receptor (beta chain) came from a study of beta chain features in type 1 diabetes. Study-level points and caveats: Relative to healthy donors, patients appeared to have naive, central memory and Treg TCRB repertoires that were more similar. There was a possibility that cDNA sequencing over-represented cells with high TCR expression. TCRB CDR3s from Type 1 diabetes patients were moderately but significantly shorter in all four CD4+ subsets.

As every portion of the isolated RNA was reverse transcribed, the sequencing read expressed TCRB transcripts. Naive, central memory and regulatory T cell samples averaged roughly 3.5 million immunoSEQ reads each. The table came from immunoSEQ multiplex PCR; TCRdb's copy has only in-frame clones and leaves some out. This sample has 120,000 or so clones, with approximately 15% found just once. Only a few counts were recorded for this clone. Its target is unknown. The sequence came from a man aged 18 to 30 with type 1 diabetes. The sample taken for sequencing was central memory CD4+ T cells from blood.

DNA for the CDR3: TGTGCCAGCAGCTTGGGCCGCGGCGGCTCCTACGAGCAGTACTTC. Its translation: CASSLGRGGSYEQYF. This chain links TRBV5-8 with TRBJ2-7, with unresolved D. Trimming cost V 0 bases and J 0 bases, with 10 bases left between them. The germline CDR1 and CDR2 sequences are SGHTS and YDEGEE. CDR3 size: 15 residues.